This TCR beta chain was profiled in a study of cytomegalovirus exposure and HLA in healthy donors. Study information: Early released data had about 80 million unique TCRs, all coming from HLA-typed donors. Study-wide points: Rarity held for most TCR sequences, but there were some public TCRs that occurred in many donors. In vitro testing confirmed a few CMV-associated chains as specific for CMV antigens.

Concerning this clone itself: Its antigen is not known.

Vbeta (60) and Jbeta (13) primers were used in the PCR. Methods used by the authors: It was a later analysis that counted around 85 million unique TCR beta chains, of which around 11 million were shared. Sequenced by immunoSEQ multiplex PCR; TCRdb stores in-frame clones only, minus some. The V and J calls and clone size are taken from that table; D and trimming were inferred from the DNA. The sample gives 100,000 to 150,000 clones, over 80% of which show up once; approximately 20% is in the top ten. V was pared by 8 bases and J by 4 bases, with 14 bases between. Looked up from germline, CDR1 is SGHDN and CDR2 is FVKESK. This CDR3 spans 13 amino acids.

The sample taken for sequencing was PBMCs. The rearrangement joins TRBV14 to TRBJ1-1; D might be TRBD1 (5 bases). This receptor was obtained from a young man in good health and CMV-seropositive. CDR3 in amino acids: CASLAGGGTEAFF. CDR3 in DNA: TGTGCCAGCCTCGCGGGGGGGGGCACTGAAGCTTTCTTT.